Below are 26 T cell receptor beta chains sequenced from a single sample in a study of regulatory T cells in long-lasting Graves disease. Indicated time point: newly diagnosed GD, antithyroid drugs for less than 3 months. Following extraction of RNA from PBMCs, that RNA was used to make the TCR library. Arm-PCR of CDR3 regions and iRepertoire HTBI primers were used to build TCR beta libraries. TCRdb re-called the multiplex PCR reads with MiXCR, one entry per CDR3 protein. The sample includes about half a million distinct CDR3 sequences, 9.5% to 15% of them seen just once. The same data also contributed to another study, on T cells in Graves' hyperthyroidism and ophthalmopathy.

The specimen comprised peripheral blood mononuclear cells (PBMCs), sampled at new diagnosis, from a patient treated with antithyroid drugs. Receptors originate from a woman aged 25 to 39 with Graves disease.

This chain links TRBV5-8 with TRBJ2-5; no clear D. Between the trimmed V and J ends, which lost 4 bases and 0 bases, there was a span of 10 bases. From germline, CDR1 is SGHTS and CDR2 YDEGEE. The CDR3 contains 14 residues. CDR3 in DNA: TGTGCCAGCAGCGTCTTACAGAACCAAGAGACCCAGTACTTC. Its protein product is CASSVLQNQETQYF.

This clonotype was seen a few times. The rearrangement uses TRBV6-2 or TRBV6-3 and TRBJ2-2; possible D gene TRBD2, 5 bases. The V end was cut by 8 bases, the J end by 0 bases, with 22 bases between. CDR1 and CDR2 from the germline V gene are MNHEY and SVGEGT. This CDR3 comprises 18 residues. Here the CDR3 reads CASRFPLSGLTNTGELFF. In nucleotides, the CDR3 is TGTGCCAGCCGGTTCCCTTTGTCCGGACTCACGAACACCGGGGAGCTGTTTTTT.

The chain joins TRBV4-3 to TRBJ2-3, with 11 bases that match TRBD2. CDR1 and CDR2 (germline): LGHNA, YSLEER. Trimming at V came to 1 base and at J to 4 bases, leaving 4 bases not matched to a gene. The CDR3 contains 16 residues. CDR3 bases: TGCGCCAGCAGCCAAGGTAGCGGGAGGGCACCAGATACGCAGTATTTT. It translates to CASSQGSGRAPDTQYF.

In its sample, this clonotype was seen a few times. J is TRBJ2-1 and V is TRBV20-1, with TRBD2 matching 12 bases. From germline, CDR1 is DFQATT and CDR2 SNEGSKA (reference sequence). The CDR3 contains 17 residues. V was clipped by 6 bases and J by 3 bases; unmatched bases: 12. The CDR3 coding sequence is TGCAGTGCCTACCGACTAGCGGGAGAAAGAGGCTACAATGAGCAGTTCTTC. Amino acids: CSAYRLAGERGYNEQFF.

This clonotype has ten or more counts. J is TRBJ1-5 and V is TRBV2; D gene unclear. V lost 3 bases, J lost 5 bases, and 8 bases lay in between. Germline V CDR1 and CDR2: SNHLY, FYNNEI. This CDR3 contains 13 residues. CDR3: CASSEWRDQPQHF. As DNA, the CDR3 is TGTGCCAGCAGTGAGTGGAGAGATCAGCCCCAGCATTTT.

This clonotype showed up many times. The rearrangement links TRBV28 to TRBJ2-5; 8 bases are shared with TRBD1. The CDR3 length is 14 residues. Germline V gene lookup returns CDR1 MDHEN and CDR2 SYDVKM. V was clipped by 6 bases and J by 4 bases; unmatched bases: 7. The CDR3, as DNA: TGTGCCAGCAGCCCGGGACAGGTCAGAGAGACCCAGTACTTC. Residues: CASSPGQVRETQYF.

This clonotype showed up just a few times. The chain is built from TRBV28 and TRBJ1-5, with TRBD1 as a possible D gene (5 bases). Trimming stripped 7 bases from V and 5 bases from J, with 12 bases between. Germline loops: CDR1 MDHEN, CDR2 SYDVKM. The CDR3 has 13 amino acids. The CDR3 sequence is CASNGGDYQPQHF. Here the CDR3 DNA reads TGTGCCAGCAATGGAGGGGATTATCAGCCCCAGCATTTT.

This clonotype was detected only a few times. This chain uses TRBV29-1 with TRBJ2-5; 10 positions agree with TRBD2. The V segment lost 5 bases and the J segment 4 bases; nucleotides outside the gene matches: 13. CDR3 size: 16 residues. The germline V gene has CDR1 SQVTM and CDR2 ANQGSEA. Here the CDR3 reads CSVTRTGTSVIETQYF. The CDR3 region has the DNA TGCAGCGTTACTAGGACCGGGACTAGCGTAATAGAGACCCAGTACTTC.

This clonotype was found a few times. V usage is TRBV13 and J usage is TRBJ2-3; 7 bases align to TRBD2. The CDR3 has 16 amino acids. Per the germline V gene, CDR1 is PRHDT and CDR2 is FYEKMQ (reference sequence). The V and J ends lost 5 bases and 4 bases, in that order; junction bases with no gene match: 12. CDR3 DNA sequence: TGTGCCAGCAGCCCCTACCGCGGGAGAGGATCAGATACGCAGTATTTT. Translation: CASSPYRGRGSDTQYF.

This clonotype has ten or more counts. The chain links TRBV7-8 to TRBJ2-5; the D gene is possibly TRBD2 (6 bases). V lost 3 bases and J lost 4, with 9 bases in between. CDR1 and CDR2 (germline): SGHVS, FQNEAQ. The CDR3 length is 13 residues. In nucleotides, the CDR3 is TGTGCCAGCAGCTTCGGGGGAACAGAGACCCAGTACTTC. Its translation is CASSFGGTETQYF.

This clonotype was detected ten times or more. The chain uses TRBV6-2 or TRBV6-3 and TRBJ2-7; 7 bases line up with TRBD1. This CDR3 spans 14 amino acids. V dropped 7 bases and J dropped 4; count of bases not matched to a gene: 10. In germline, CDR1 is MNHEY, CDR2 SVGEGT. The CDR3 DNA reads TGTGCCAGCAATCCGGGACAGAAGATATACGAGCAGTACTTC. Translated, it gives CASNPGQKIYEQYF.

This clonotype has ten or more counts. The chain combines TRBV20-1 with TRBJ2-7; perhaps TRBD2 as D (6 bases). CDR3 length equals 11 residues. Germline V gene lookup returns CDR1 DFQATT and CDR2 SNEGSKA (reference sequence). Trimming left V 8 bases short and J 4 bases short, with 12 bases between. CDR3 sequence (DNA): TGCAGTATTGGACGGGGGTACGAGCAGTACTTC. It yields the protein CSIGRGYEQYF.

In its sample, this clonotype was seen many times. The rearrangement uses TRBV7-2 and TRBJ1-2; 7 nucleotides align to TRBD1. V lost 5 bases to trimming and J lost 8 bases; unmatched junction nucleotides: 5. The CDR3 loop spans 12 amino acids. CDR1 and CDR2 from the germline V gene are SGHTA and FQGNSA. CDR3 sequence: CASSADRAGYTF. CDR3 DNA sequence: TGTGCCAGCAGCGCCGACAGGGCGGGCTACACCTTC. Looking up the rest from reference TRBV7-2 and TRBJ1-2 gives the full variable domain: GAGVSQSPSNKVTEKGKDVELRCDPISGHTALYWYRQSLGQGLEFLIYFQGNSAPDKSGLPSDRFSAERTGGSVSTLTIQRTQQEDSAVYLCASSADRAGYTFGSGTRLTVV.

This clonotype was observed at least ten times. This chain uses TRBV28 with TRBJ1-1, with 7 bases that match TRBD1. CDR1 and CDR2 (germline): MDHEN, SYDVKM. Trimming took 4 bases from V and 3 from J; bases not matched to a gene: 8. The CDR3 is 15 amino acids. In DNA form, the CDR3 reads TGTGCCAGCAGTTCCGCGACAGGGCGGCACACTGAAGCTTTCTTT. Its translation is CASSSATGRHTEAFF.

This clonotype has a count of ten or more. V usage is TRBV25-1 and J usage is TRBJ1-1; D is possibly TRBD1 (6 bases). The CDR3 spans 16 residues. Germline CDR1 and CDR2: MGHDK and SYGVNS. The ends were cut back, 2 bases at V and 1 base at J, with 14 bases in the middle. The CDR3 sequence: CASSERGASRNTEAFF. CDR3 coding DNA: TGTGCCAGCAGTGAAAGGGGGGCGTCGCGGAACACTGAAGCTTTCTTT.

There are many counts of this clonotype. The chain couples TRBV7-8 to TRBJ2-7; 8 bases line up with TRBD1. The CDR3 runs 14 residues. CDR1 is SGHVS and CDR2 is FQNEAQ in the germline V gene. The V and J ends lost 5 bases and 5 bases, in that order; junction bases with no gene match: 8. The CDR3 nucleotides read TGTGCCAGCAGCCCCACGGGACAGGTTCACGAGCAGTACTTC. Its translation: CASSPTGQVHEQYF.

This clonotype has at least ten counts. The chain links TRBV15 to TRBJ1-3; TRBD1 matches 8 bases. CDR1 and CDR2 from the germline V gene are LNHNV and YYDKDF (reference sequence). The CDR3 runs 17 residues. Trimming cost V 3 bases and J 0 bases; bases outside gene matches: 7. The CDR3 sequence is CATSRSITGGSGNTIYF. In DNA, the CDR3 is TGTGCCACCAGCAGGAGCATAACAGGGGGCTCTGGAAACACCATATATTTT.

This clonotype was counted ten times or more. The chain joins TRBV6-2 or TRBV6-3 to TRBJ2-1, with 8 nucleotides matching TRBD2. CDR1 and CDR2 (germline): MNHEY, SVGEGT. The length of the CDR3 is 15 residues. After removal of 0 bases from V and 5 bases from J, the junction contained 3 bases not matched to a gene. The CDR3 DNA is TGTGCCAGCAGTTACTCCATTAGCGGGAACAATGAGCAGTTCTTC. It yields the protein CASSYSISGNNEQFF.

The sample holds many counts of this clonotype. The rearrangement links TRBV11-2 to TRBJ2-1; 13 bases align to TRBD2. After removal of 1 base from V and 5 bases from J, the junction contained 2 bases not matched to a gene. The CDR3 consists of 16 residues. Germline V lookup: CDR1 SGHAT, CDR2 FQNNGV. CDR3 loop: CASSLGTSGSHNEQFF. In nucleotides, the CDR3 is TGTGCCAGCAGCTTAGGGACTAGCGGGAGCCACAATGAGCAGTTCTTC. Looking up the rest from reference TRBV11-2 and TRBJ2-1 gives the full variable domain: EAGVAQSPRYKIIEKRQSVAFWCNPISGHATLYWYQQILGQGPKLLIQFQNNGVVDDSQLPKDRFSAERLKGVDSTLKIQPAKLEDSAVYLCASSLGTSGSHNEQFFGPGTRLTVL.

This clonotype was detected ten times or more. The CDR3 coding sequence is TGTGCCAGCAGTGGGGGCAGGGGAGACACTGAAGCTTTCTTT. Translation gives CASSGGRGDTEAFF. The chain carries TRBV2 and TRBJ1-1; tentatively, D is TRBD1 (6 bases). Deletions cut 4 bases from V and 3 bases from J, with 12 bases between. The CDR3 extends over 14 amino acids. Germline V gene lookup returns CDR1 SNHLY and CDR2 FYNNEI.

This clonotype occurred many times. The chain carries TRBV7-9 and TRBJ2-1; D not certain. The V and J ends lost 11 bases and 6 bases respectively, with 14 bases between them. The germline V gene encodes CDR1 SEHNR and CDR2 FQNEAQ (reference sequence). There are 12 residues in the CDR3. The CDR3: CAGSRSINEQFF. The CDR3 region has the DNA TGTGCCGGATCGAGGAGTATCAATGAGCAGTTCTTC.

There are many counts of this clonotype. The chain combines TRBV11-2 with TRBJ2-7, with D possibly TRBD1 on 6 matching bases. This CDR3 contains 15 residues. Germline V gene lookup returns CDR1 SGHAT and CDR2 FQNNGV. Trimming left V 5 bases short and J 5 bases short, with 19 bases between. The DNA for the CDR3 is TGTGCCAGCAGCGGAATCCGGGACACAGACGACGAGCAGTACTTC. Protein product: CASSGIRDTDDEQYF.

This clonotype was picked up a small number of times. CDR3 protein: CAWSVQTTNTGELFF. CDR3 coding DNA: TGTGCCTGGAGTGTACAAACGACGAACACCGGGGAGCTGTTTTTT. The chain links TRBV30 to TRBJ2-2; D remains unclear. CDR3 size: 15 residues. Germline-derived CDR1 and CDR2 are GTSNPN and SVGIG (reference sequence). Trimming pared 0 bases from V and 0 bases from J, leaving 8 bases between.

The chain combines TRBV5-1 with TRBJ2-7; no definite D call. The V end was cut by 6 bases, the J end by 2 bases, with 15 bases between. Germline V gene sequence: CDR1 SGHRS, CDR2 YFSETQ. The CDR3 contains 14 residues. The CDR3 protein is CASKIGNRAYEQYF. The CDR3 DNA reads as TGCGCCAGCAAAATAGGGAACAGAGCCTACGAGCAGTACTTC.

CDR3 coding DNA: TGTGCCAGCAGCCAAGATGCAGGACTAGGAGGCTACGAGCAGTACTTC. Translation: CASSQDAGLGGYEQYF. The rearrangement links TRBV3-1 to TRBJ2-7; TRBD2 agrees at 7 bases. The CDR3 sequence is 16 residues long. Germline V lookup: CDR1 LGHDT, CDR2 YNNKEL (reference sequence). Germline trimming cut 0 bases from V and 3 bases from J; bases unmatched to any gene: 8.

This clonotype showed up many times. The CDR3 protein is CSARDRGGYEKLFF. For the CDR3, the DNA is TGCAGTGCTAGGGACAGGGGAGGGTATGAAAAACTGTTTTTT. The rearrangement links TRBV20-1 to TRBJ1-4, with TRBD1 matching over 9 bases. This CDR3 spans 14 amino acids. The V segment lost 3 bases and the J segment 6 bases; nucleotides outside the gene matches: 5. The germline V gene has CDR1 DFQATT and CDR2 SNEGSKA (reference sequence).